This passage covers 6 T cell receptor beta chains from one sample sequenced in a study of T cell responses to AZD1222 COVID-19 vaccine. Clones were read by immunoSEQ multiplex PCR, and TCRdb kept only the in-frame ones, dropping some. Of some 150,000 clones listed, about 90% are singletons. Sequences were derived from peripheral blood, sampled on day 0 of AZD1222 vaccination. These receptors all come from an adult in good health.

The chain recombines TRBV3-1 (or the pseudogene TRBV3-2) with TRBJ2-3; 8 nucleotides match TRBD2. J lost 7 bases, V lost 1 base, and 10 bases had no gene match. This CDR3 is built from 16 residues. From germline, CDR1 is LGHDT and CDR2 YNNKEL (reference sequence). CDR3 bases: TGTGCCAGCAGCCAAGCCATAGGATCGGGGGGGAATACGCAGTATTTT. Translating it yields CASSQAIGSGGNTQYF.

The rearrangement joins TRBV20-1 to TRBJ2-7; tentatively, D is TRBD2 (7 bases). Germline-derived CDR1 and CDR2 are DFQATT and SNEGSKA (reference sequence). There are 12 residues in the CDR3. Trimming removed 6 bases at V and 7 bases at J, with 16 bases between. CDR3 nucleotides: TGCAGTGCCAGTCGGGGGGCGAGGGAGCAGTACTTC. Translating gives CSASRGAREQYF.

The chain combines TRBV12-5 with TRBJ2-3; D remains ambiguous. The CDR3 contains 10 residues. V lost 4 bases, J lost 6 bases, and 2 bases lay in between. Germline CDR1 LGHNT, CDR2 FRNRAP. The CDR3: CASGSDTQYF. The CDR3 DNA sequence: TGTGCTAGTGGTTCCGATACGCAGTATTTT.

This chain's CDR3 is CSVPTPGTNRETQYF. The CDR3 DNA reads TGCAGCGTGCCGACCCCCGGGACAAATAGAGAGACCCAGTACTTC. V and J are TRBV29-1 and TRBJ2-5; D may be TRBD1 (6 bases). Trimming cost V 6 bases and J 4 bases, with 21 bases left between them. CDR1 is SQVTM, CDR2 ANQGSEA, per germline. There are 15 residues in the CDR3.

In nucleotides, the CDR3 is TGTGCCAGCAGTGACCGGGACAGGGCTTACGAGCAGTACTTC. It is translated as CASSDRDRAYEQYF. V gene TRBV6-2 or TRBV6-3 combines with J gene TRBJ2-7, with 9 nucleotides matching TRBD1. J lost 4 bases, V lost 5 bases, and 6 bases had no gene match. The CDR3 runs 14 residues. Germline CDR1 and CDR2: MNHEY and SVGEGT.

This chain uses TRBV11-3 with TRBJ1-6; no clear D. The CDR3 extends over 13 amino acids. Per the germline V gene, CDR1 is SGHNT and CDR2 is YENEEA. V lost 1 base to trimming and J lost 9 bases, with 7 bases between them. CDR3 DNA: TGTGCCAGCAGCTTAGCTCCGGGTTCACCCCTCCACTTT. It encodes CASSLAPGSPLHF.